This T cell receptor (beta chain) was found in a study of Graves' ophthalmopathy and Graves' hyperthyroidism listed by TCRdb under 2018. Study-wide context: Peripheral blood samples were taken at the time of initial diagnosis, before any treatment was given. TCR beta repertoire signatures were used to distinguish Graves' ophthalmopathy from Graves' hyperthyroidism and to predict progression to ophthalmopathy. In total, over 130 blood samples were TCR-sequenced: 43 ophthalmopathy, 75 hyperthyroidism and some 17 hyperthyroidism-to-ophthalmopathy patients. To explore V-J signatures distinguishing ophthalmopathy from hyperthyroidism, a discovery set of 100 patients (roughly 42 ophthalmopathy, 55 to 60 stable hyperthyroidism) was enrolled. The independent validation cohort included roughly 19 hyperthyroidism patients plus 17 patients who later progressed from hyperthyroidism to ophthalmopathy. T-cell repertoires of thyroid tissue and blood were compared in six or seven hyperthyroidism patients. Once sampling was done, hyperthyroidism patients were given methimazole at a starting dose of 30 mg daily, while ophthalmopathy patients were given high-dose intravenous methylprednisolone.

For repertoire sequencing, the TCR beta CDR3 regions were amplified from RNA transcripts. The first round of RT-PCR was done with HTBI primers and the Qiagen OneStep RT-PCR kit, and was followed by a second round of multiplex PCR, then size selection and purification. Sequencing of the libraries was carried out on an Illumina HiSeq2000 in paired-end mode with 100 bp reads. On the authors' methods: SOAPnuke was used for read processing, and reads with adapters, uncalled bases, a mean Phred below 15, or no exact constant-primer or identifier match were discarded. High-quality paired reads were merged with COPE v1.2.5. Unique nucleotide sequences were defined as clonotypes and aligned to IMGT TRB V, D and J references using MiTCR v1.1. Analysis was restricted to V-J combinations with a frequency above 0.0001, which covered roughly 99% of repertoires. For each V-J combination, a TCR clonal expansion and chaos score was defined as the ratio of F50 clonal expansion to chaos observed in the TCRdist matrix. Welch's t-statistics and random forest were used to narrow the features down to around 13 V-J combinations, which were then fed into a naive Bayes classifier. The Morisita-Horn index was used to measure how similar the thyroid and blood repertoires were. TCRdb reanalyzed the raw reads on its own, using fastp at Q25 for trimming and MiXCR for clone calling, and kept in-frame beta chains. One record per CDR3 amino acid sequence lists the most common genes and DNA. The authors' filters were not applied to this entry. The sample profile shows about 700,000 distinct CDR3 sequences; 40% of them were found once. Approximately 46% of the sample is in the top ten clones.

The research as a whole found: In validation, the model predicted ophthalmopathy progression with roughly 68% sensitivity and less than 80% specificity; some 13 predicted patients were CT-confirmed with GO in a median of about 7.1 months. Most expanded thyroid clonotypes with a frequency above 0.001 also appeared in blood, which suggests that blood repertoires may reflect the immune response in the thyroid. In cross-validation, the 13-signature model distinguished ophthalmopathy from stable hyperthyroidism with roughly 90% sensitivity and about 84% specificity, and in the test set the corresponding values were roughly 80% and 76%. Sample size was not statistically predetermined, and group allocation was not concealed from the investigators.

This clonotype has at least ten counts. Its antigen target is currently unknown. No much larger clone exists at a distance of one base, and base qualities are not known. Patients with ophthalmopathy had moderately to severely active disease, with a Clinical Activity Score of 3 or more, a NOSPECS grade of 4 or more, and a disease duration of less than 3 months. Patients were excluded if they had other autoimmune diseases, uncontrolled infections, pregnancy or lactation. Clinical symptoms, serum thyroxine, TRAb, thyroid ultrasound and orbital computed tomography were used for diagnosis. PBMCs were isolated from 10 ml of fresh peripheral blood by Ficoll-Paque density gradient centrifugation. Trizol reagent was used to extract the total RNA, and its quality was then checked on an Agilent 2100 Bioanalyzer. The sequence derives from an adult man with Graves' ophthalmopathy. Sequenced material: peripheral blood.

In nucleotide form, the sequence is TGCAGCGTTGAAAAACAGGGACCCTACGAGCAGTACTTC. This gives the protein CSVEKQGPYEQYF. The sequence links TRBV29-1 to TRBJ2-7, and TRBD1 may be the D gene, going by 6 matching bases. From a lookup of the germline V gene, CDR1 and CDR2 are SQVTM and ANQGSEA. The cysteine opens and the phenylalanine closes a CDR3 of 13 amino acids. The kept DNA is CDR3 alone, 39 bases in frame from the first base. V drops 2 bases and J drops 2 bases, leaving 10 bases in between.